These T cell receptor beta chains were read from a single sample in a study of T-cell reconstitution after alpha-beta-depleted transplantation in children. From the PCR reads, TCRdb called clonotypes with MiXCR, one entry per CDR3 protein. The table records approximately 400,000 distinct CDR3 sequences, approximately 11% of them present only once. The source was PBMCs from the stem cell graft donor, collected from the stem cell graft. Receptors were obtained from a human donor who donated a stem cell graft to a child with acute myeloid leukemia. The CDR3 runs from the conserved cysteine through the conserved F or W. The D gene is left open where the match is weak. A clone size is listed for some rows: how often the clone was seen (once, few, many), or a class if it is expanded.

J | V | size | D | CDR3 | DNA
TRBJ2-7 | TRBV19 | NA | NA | CASSIQALSYEQYF | TGTGCCAGTAGTATCCAGGCTCTTTCCTACGAGCAGTACTTC
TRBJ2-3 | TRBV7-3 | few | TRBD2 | CASSDTSDDTQYF | TGTGCCAGCAGCGATACTAGCGATGATACGCAGTATTTT
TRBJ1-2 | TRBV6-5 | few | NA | CASSYDGGFSDGGYTF | TGTGCCAGCAGTTACGACGGAGGGTTCTCTGACGGCGGCTACACCTTC
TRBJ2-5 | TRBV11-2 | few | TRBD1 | CASSPDPGTGLQTQYF | TGTGCCAGCAGCCCCGACCCCGGGACAGGGCTGCAGACCCAGTACTTC
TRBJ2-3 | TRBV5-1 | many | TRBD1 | CASSEPGQGLSDTQYF | TGCGCCAGCAGCGAACCGGGACAGGGGTTGTCAGATACGCAGTATTTT
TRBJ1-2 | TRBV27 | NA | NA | CASSTGSRDTANYGYTF | TGTGCCAGCAGTACGGGATCTAGGGACACAGCTAACTATGGCTACACCTTC
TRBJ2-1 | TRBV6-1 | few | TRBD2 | CASSASGSYNEQFF | TGTGCCAGCAGTGCTAGCGGGAGTTACAATGAGCAGTTCTTC
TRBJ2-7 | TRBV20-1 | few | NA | CSARSDRPLSYEQYF | TGCAGTGCTAGATCCGACAGGCCGCTTTCCTACGAGCAGTACTTC
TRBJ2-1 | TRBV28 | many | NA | CASSLGSEYPTSEQFF | TGTGCCAGCAGTTTAGGGAGTGAATACCCTACAAGTGAGCAGTTCTTC
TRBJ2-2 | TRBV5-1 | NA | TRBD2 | CASSWTSGANGELFF | TGCGCCAGCAGCTGGACAAGCGGGGCCAACGGGGAGCTGTTTTTT
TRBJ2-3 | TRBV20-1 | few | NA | CSATGTLRTDTQYF | TGCAGTGCTACGGGGACTCTGAGGACAGATACGCAGTATTTT
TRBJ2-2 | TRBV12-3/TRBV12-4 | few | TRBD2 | CASSLWGGANTGELFF | TGTGCCAGCAGTCTTTGGGGGGGGGCGAACACCGGGGAGCTGTTTTTT
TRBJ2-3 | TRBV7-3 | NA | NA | CASSLSTLSTDTQYF | TGTGCCAGCAGCTTAAGCACGTTAAGCACAGATACGCAGTATTTT
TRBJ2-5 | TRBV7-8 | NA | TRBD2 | CASSLTLAGTEETQYF | TGTGCCAGCAGCTTAACGCTAGCGGGGACGGAAGAGACCCAGTACTTC
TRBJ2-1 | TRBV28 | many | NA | CASIASSYNEQFF | TGTGCCAGCATAGCCTCCTCCTACAATGAGCAGTTCTTC
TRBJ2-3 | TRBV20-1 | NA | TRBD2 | CSAGISGGGLTDRQYF | TGCAGTGCTGGAATTTCGGGGGGTGGGCTTACAGATAGGCAGTATTTT
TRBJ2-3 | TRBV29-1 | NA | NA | CSVGKAASTDTQYF | TGCAGCGTTGGAAAAGCGGCTAGCACAGATACGCAGTATTTT
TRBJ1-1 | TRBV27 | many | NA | CASSFSGNTEAFF | TGTGCCAGCAGTTTTTCAGGGAACACTGAAGCTTTCTTT
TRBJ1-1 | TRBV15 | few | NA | CATSRVANTEAFF | TGTGCCACCAGCAGAGTGGCAAACACTGAAGCTTTCTTT
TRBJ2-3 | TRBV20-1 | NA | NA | CSANPAGGDTQYF | TGCAGTGCTAACCCGGCAGGGGGGGATACGCAGTATTTT
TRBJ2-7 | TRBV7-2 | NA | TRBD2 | CASSLEGGAYEQYF | TGTGCCAGCAGCTTAGAGGGAGGGGCCTACGAGCAGTACTTC
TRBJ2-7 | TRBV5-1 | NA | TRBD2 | CASSLAVGGAYEQYF | TGCGCCAGCAGCTTGGCCGTCGGGGGGGCCTACGAGCAGTACTTC
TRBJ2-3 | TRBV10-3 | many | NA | CAIKGGAGTDTQYF | TGTGCCATCAAGGGGGGGGCAGGCACAGATACGCAGTATTTT
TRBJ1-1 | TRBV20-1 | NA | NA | CSAREWGRAGILAFF | TGCAGTGCTAGAGAGTGGGGGAGGGCAGGGATCTTGGCTTTCTTT
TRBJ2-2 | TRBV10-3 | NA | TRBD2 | CATLGGRALSNTGELFF | TGTGCCACCTTAGGTGGGAGGGCCCTGTCGAACACCGGGGAGCTGTTTTTT
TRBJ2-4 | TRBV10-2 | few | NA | CASSGGGSKNIQYF | TGCGCCAGCAGTGGAGGGGGGAGTAAAAACATTCAGTACTTC
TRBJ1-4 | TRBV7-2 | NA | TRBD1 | CASSTRQGAGEKLFF | TGTGCCAGCAGCACGAGACAGGGGGCGGGCGAAAAACTGTTTTTT
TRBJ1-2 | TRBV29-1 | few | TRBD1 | CSVEQGARYGYTF | TGCAGCGTTGAACAGGGGGCAAGATATGGCTACACCTTC
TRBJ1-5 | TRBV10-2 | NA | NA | CASRNGGSNQPQHF | TGCGCCAGCAGAAACGGGGGTAGCAATCAGCCCCAGCATTTT
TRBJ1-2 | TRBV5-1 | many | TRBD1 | CASSLGQGALGYTF | TGCGCCAGCAGCTTGGGACAGGGGGCGCTTGGCTACACCTTC
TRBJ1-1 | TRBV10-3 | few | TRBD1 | CAISEQGMNTEAFF | TGTGCCATCAGTGAACAGGGGATGAACACTGAAGCTTTCTTT
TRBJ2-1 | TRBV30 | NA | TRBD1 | CAWSSPGQGGWEQFF | TGTGCCTGGAGCAGTCCGGGACAGGGGGGGTGGGAGCAGTTCTTC
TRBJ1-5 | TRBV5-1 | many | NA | CASSMGPDQPQHF | TGCGCCAGCAGCATGGGGCCAGATCAGCCCCAGCATTTT
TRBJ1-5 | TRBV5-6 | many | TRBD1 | CASSLGQGVFGNQPQHF | TGTGCCAGCAGCTTGGGACAGGGAGTTTTCGGCAATCAGCCCCAGCATTTT
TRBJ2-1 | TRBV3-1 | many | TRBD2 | CASSQTSGSYNEQFF | TGCGCCAGCAGCCAGACTAGCGGGAGTTACAATGAGCAGTTCTTC
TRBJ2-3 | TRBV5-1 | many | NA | CASSLSGQVTDTQYF | TGCGCCAGCAGCTTGTCCGGGCAAGTCACAGATACGCAGTATTTT
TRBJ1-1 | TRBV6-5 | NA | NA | CASSYQGMNTEAFF | TGTGCCAGCAGTTACCAGGGGATGAACACTGAAGCTTTCTTT
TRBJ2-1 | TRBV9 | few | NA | CASSVGFNEQFF | TGTGCCAGCAGCGTAGGCTTTAATGAGCAGTTCTTC